The sequence of this T cell receptor (beta chain) was determined in a study of blood T cell repertoires in COVID-19 (dated by TCRdb to about 2020). In terms of the full investigation: The collaborator samples originated in the United States, Italy and Spain and spanned the acute and convalescent phases of COVID-19. The dataset comprised deeply sampled blood TCRbeta repertoires from subjects exposed to, actively infected with, or recovered from COVID-19. The material from the prospective study consisted of cDNA or gDNA derived from T cells, B-cell-depleted T cells, or PBMCs. Where HLA class I and class II types were available, the types were taken from metadata supplied by the sample provider, not from assay-based typing. The samples were drawn from two sources: the first 160 participants of the ongoing ImmuneRACE study, and 1,200 or so subjects contributed by 6 global collaborators. The repertoires were made available in a free public database intended to serve as a resource for research on the immune response to SARS-CoV-2. A de-identified subject ID, COVID-19 status, age in years and sex were almost always included in the sample metadata. What the authors observed across the whole study: Clinical and demographic metadata were provided uncurated, with the amount varying by source and participant.

The immunoSEQ Assay, a bias-controlled multiplex PCR, was used to amplify TCRbeta CDR3 regions from genomic DNA. Per the source publication's procedure: Nucleated cell counts per sample were estimated from amplification of reference gene primers within the assay. To quantify the absolute abundance of each unique TCRbeta CDR3 rearrangement, sequence reads were collapsed and filtered. For each sample, productive Simpson clonality was calculated as the square root of Simpson's diversity index over productive rearrangements. TCRdb limited this immuneACCESS table to in-frame rearrangements with V and J called. A share of clones is missing; checked studies link under half to unresolved V genes, and the rest is unexplained. Clone size and the V and J calls come from that table; the DNA yielded D and trimming. In all, the sample holds some 100,000 clones, and roughly 90% of those were seen once. Approximately 1.6% of the sample lies in the top ten.

There are 17 amino acids in the CDR3, from cysteine to phenylalanine inclusive. Only the CDR3 DNA stays, 51 bases, in frame from base 1. In the germline V gene, CDR1 corresponds to SNHLY and CDR2 to FYNNEI. V is pruned by 4 bases and J by 5 bases, leaving 10 bases of the junction without a gene match. With regard to this clone: The target of this receptor is not known. No base quality information exists; no much larger clone differs at one position.

Collaborating institutions collected whole blood in K2EDTA tubes following their own protocols. Collaborator samples were shipped for TCRbeta analysis as frozen whole blood, isolated PBMCs, or DNA extracted from either sample type. Material: peripheral blood. The clonotype was recovered from a human donor with active COVID-19. The donor label of this sample is uncertain. The chain couples TRBV2 to TRBJ2-3, and TRBD2 matches 12 of the central bases. The DNA sequence reads TGTGCCAGCAGTGTGCTAGCGGGGGGGCTACGAGGAGATACGCAGTATTTT. Its coded protein is CASSVLAGGLRGDTQYF.